Shown below are 14 T cell receptor beta chains from a single sample sequenced in a study of cytotoxic CD8 clonotypes in ibrutinib-treated CLL. Measured with immunoSEQ multiplex PCR; TCRdb has only the in-frame clones, and not every one. The table shows about 120,000 clones, with about 58% occurring only once. The input for sequencing was PBMCs, taken after 24 months of ibrutinib treatment. Receptor source: a human donor with chronic lymphocytic leukemia.

The chain recombines TRBV29-1 with TRBJ2-3; possibly TRBD2 for D (6 bases). Germline CDR1 and CDR2: SQVTM and ANQGSEA. The CDR3 covers 12 residues. V was pared by 5 bases and J by 4 bases, with 10 bases between. The CDR3 DNA is TGCAGCGTTTTATCGGGGGCAGATACGCAGTATTTT. Amino acid sequence: CSVLSGADTQYF.

This clone has only a few counts. The chain uses TRBV28 and TRBJ2-7; the D gene is possibly TRBD1 (5 bases). CDR1 is MDHEN and CDR2 is SYDVKM in the germline V gene. Trimming stripped 7 bases from V and 3 bases from J, with 13 bases between. The CDR3 length is 13 residues. The CDR3 here is CASKGRLLYEQYF. In nucleotides, the CDR3 is TGTGCCAGCAAGGGGCGACTCCTCTACGAGCAGTACTTC.

The chain couples TRBV30 to TRBJ2-1, with TRBD1 matching over 9 bases. This CDR3 contains 14 residues. CDR1 is GTSNPN and CDR2 is SVGIG in the germline V gene (reference sequence). Trimming removed 2 bases from V and 15 bases from J; junction bases left unmatched: 14. The CDR3 DNA reads TGTGCCTGGAGTAGGTCGGGACAGGGCTCTGGTTGGTTCTTC. Encoded protein: CAWSRSGQGSGWFF.

V is TRBV27 and J is TRBJ2-1, with TRBD2 identical over 11 bases. Germline V gene sequence: CDR1 MNHEY, CDR2 SMNVEV (reference sequence). The CDR3 totals 15 residues. J lost 8 bases, V lost 6 bases, and 9 bases had no gene match. The chain's CDR3 is CASRNPGTSGYEQFF. Here the CDR3 DNA reads TGTGCCAGCAGAAACCCCGGGACTAGCGGTTATGAGCAGTTCTTC.

The gene calls are TRBV20-1 and TRBJ2-5; possible D gene TRBD1, 6 bases. The CDR3 extends over 11 amino acids. CDR1 DFQATT and CDR2 SNEGSKA come from the germline V gene (reference sequence). V lost 4 bases and J lost 3, with 6 bases in between. CDR3 loop: CSATGEETQYF. In DNA form, the CDR3 reads TGCAGTGCTACAGGGGAAGAGACCCAGTACTTC.

The genes are TRBV7-3 and TRBJ1-2, with D possibly TRBD1 on 6 matching bases. CDR3 size: 15 residues. V gave up 2 bases and J gave up 8 bases, with 18 bases separating them. Germline V lookup: CDR1 SGHTA, CDR2 FQGTGA. CDR3 DNA sequence: TGTGCCAGCAGCTTACTTGGCAGGGGAAAAGACGGCTACACCTTC. Its protein product is CASSLLGRGKDGYTF.

The chain is built from TRBV29-1 and TRBJ2-3, with a possible D match to TRBD2 (7 bases). The CDR3 runs 16 residues. Trimming pared 0 bases from V and 2 bases from J, leaving 15 bases between. Per germline, CDR1 SQVTM and CDR2 ANQGSEA. CDR3 in DNA: TGCAGCGTTGAAGATCCGGGGGGCACGGACACAGATACGCAGTATTTT. Translation gives CSVEDPGGTDTDTQYF.

The chain combines TRBV5-6 with TRBJ1-5; the D gene is possibly TRBD1 (5 bases). The CDR3 runs 15 residues. With 4 bases removed from V and 6 bases from J, the gap between germline ends came to 17 bases. Germline lookup yields CDR1 SGHDT and CDR2 YYEEEE. The CDR3 nucleotides are TGTGCCAGCAGCGCGGCCGCCAGGGTTGGTCAGCCCCAGCATTTT. It yields the protein CASSAAARVGQPQHF.

The chain combines TRBV7-2 with TRBJ2-1, with D unresolved. Germline-derived CDR1 and CDR2 are SGHTA and FQGNSA. The V and J ends lost 1 base and 7 bases respectively, with 8 bases between them. The CDR3 is 13 amino acids. The CDR3 DNA follows: TGTGCCAGCAGCTTAGGGTCTTTGAATGAGCAGTTCTTC. Encoded protein: CASSLGSLNEQFF.

The V and J genes are TRBV30 and TRBJ2-7, with D unclear. CDR3 size: 12 residues. Germline CDR1 GTSNPN, CDR2 SVGIG (reference sequence). The ends were cut back, 0 bases at V and 5 bases at J, with 8 bases in the middle. DNA of the CDR3: TGTGCCTGGAGTGTACGTGGGGACGAGCAGTACTTC. This encodes CAWSVRGDEQYF.

The chain has TRBV23-1 and TRBJ2-7; 8 bases line up with TRBD1. TRBV23-1 is placed among ORFs of uncertain function. This CDR3 is 16 amino acids long. The J segment lost 4 bases and the V segment lost 3 bases, leaving 11 bases of the junction unmatched. The CDR3 reads CASSHPQTGESYEQYF. The DNA of the CDR3 is TGCGCCAGCAGTCACCCCCAGACAGGGGAATCATACGAGCAGTACTTC.

This chain joins TRBV6-6 and TRBJ2-7; D is ambiguous. The CDR3 consists of 13 residues. Germline lookup yields CDR1 MNHNY and CDR2 SVGAGI (reference sequence). Trimming stripped 5 bases from V and 0 bases from J, with 8 bases between. CDR3 bases: TGTGCCAGCAGTGTTGAGGCCTCCTACGAGCAGTACTTC. It translates to CASSVEASYEQYF.

This clone has more than one count but fewer than ten. The chain has TRBV7-9 and TRBJ1-4; maybe TRBD1 (5 bases). This CDR3 is built from 14 residues. The V gene's germline CDR1 is SEHNR and CDR2 FQNEAQ (reference sequence). Trimming took off 3 bases at V and 3 bases at J, with 8 bases between the two ends. The CDR3 DNA follows: TGTGCCAGCAGCTTCCCGGGACCTAATGAAAAACTGTTTTTT. This sequence encodes CASSFPGPNEKLFF.

The chain carries TRBV5-1 and TRBJ2-1, with D unclear. Per the germline V gene, CDR1 is SGHRS and CDR2 is YFSETQ. Trimming shortened V by 7 bases and J by 5 bases, and 10 bases separated the two germline ends. CDR3 length: 12 amino acids. CDR3 residues: CASRPNNNEQFF. The CDR3 DNA reads TGCGCCAGCCGACCCAATAACAATGAGCAGTTCTTC.